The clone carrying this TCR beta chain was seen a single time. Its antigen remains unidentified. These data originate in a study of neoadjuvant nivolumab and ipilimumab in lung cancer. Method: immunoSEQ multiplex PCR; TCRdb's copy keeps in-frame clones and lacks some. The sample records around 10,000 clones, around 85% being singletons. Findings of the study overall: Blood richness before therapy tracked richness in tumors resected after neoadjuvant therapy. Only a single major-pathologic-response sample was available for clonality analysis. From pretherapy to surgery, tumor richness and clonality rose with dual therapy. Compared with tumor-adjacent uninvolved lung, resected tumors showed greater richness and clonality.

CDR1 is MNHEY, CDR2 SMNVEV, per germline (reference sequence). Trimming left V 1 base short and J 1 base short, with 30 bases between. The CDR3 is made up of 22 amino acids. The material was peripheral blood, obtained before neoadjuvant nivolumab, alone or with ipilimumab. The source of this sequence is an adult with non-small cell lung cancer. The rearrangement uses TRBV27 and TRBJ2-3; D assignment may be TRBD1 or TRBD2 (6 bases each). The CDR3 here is CASSLYGLMTHGGPTRTDTQYF. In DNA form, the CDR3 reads TGTGCCAGCAGTTTATATGGGTTGATGACACATGGGGGGCCCACCCGCACAGATACGCAGTATTTT.